The next 29 T cell receptor beta chains were all read from a single sample in a study of graft-versus-host responses after intestinal transplantation. Method: immunoSEQ multiplex PCR; TCRdb's copy keeps in-frame clones and lacks some. Of 20,000 to 25,000 clones in the sample, roughly 95% were seen once. Sequences were derived from PBMCs, sampled 156 days after intestinal transplant. These receptor sequences come from a human patient who received an intestinal transplant, so some T cells may come from the graft donor.

CDR3 amino acids: CASSTGWNNEQFF. For the CDR3, the DNA is TGTGCCAGCAGCACGGGGTGGAACAATGAGCAGTTCTTC. This chain uses TRBV27 with TRBJ2-1, with D perhaps matching TRBD2 (5 bases). CDR1 and CDR2 from the germline V gene are MNHEY and SMNVEV (reference sequence). The CDR3 has 13 amino acids. Trimming took off 6 bases at V and 5 bases at J, with 11 bases between the two ends.

This sequence joins TRBV13 and TRBJ1-2; D possibly corresponds to TRBD1 (5 bases). The CDR3 has 16 residues. Germline CDR1 reads PRHDT; CDR2 reads FYEKMQ (reference sequence). The V gene lost 0 bases and the J gene lost 0 bases, with 11 bases spanning the gap. CDR3 sequence: CASSLGPGATNYGYTF. Here the CDR3 DNA reads TGTGCCAGCAGCTTAGGCCCCGGGGCGACTAACTATGGCTACACCTTC. Based on the CDR3 plus reference TRBV13 and TRBJ1-2, the full variable domain is AAGVIQSPRHLIKEKRETATLKCYPIPRHDTVYWYQQGPGQDPQFLISFYEKMQSDKGSIPDRFSAQQFSDYHSELNMSSLELGDSALYFCASSLGPGATNYGYTFGSGTRLTVV.

V usage is TRBV29-1 and J usage is TRBJ1-1; D may be TRBD1 (6 bases). Germline V gene lookup returns CDR1 SQVTM and CDR2 ANQGSEA. V gave up 4 bases and J gave up 1 base, with 16 bases separating them. The CDR3 is 15 residues long. CDR3 coding DNA: TGCAGCGTTGTCCCCCTTCAGGGGCCGAACACTGAAGCTTTCTTT. Encoded protein: CSVVPLQGPNTEAFF.

This chain uses TRBV14 with TRBJ1-1; the D gene is possibly TRBD1 (5 bases). The germline V and J ends were trimmed by 6 bases and 0 bases, with 11 bases remaining between them. Germline loops: CDR1 SGHDN, CDR2 FVKESK. The CDR3 has 14 amino acids. Here the CDR3 DNA reads TGTGCCAGCAGTAGACAGATCATGAACACTGAAGCTTTCTTT. It translates to CASSRQIMNTEAFF.

The rearrangement uses TRBV30 and TRBJ2-7, with D uncertain. CDR3 length: 11 amino acids. Germline CDR1 GTSNPN, CDR2 SVGIG (reference sequence). Trimming stripped 4 bases from V and 2 bases from J, with 6 bases between. In DNA, the CDR3 is TGTGCCTGGAAGGGTACCTACGAGCAGTACTTC. Its translation is CAWKGTYEQYF.

The chain links TRBV4-1 to TRBJ2-7; D ambiguous. CDR1 and CDR2 (germline): MGHRA, YSYEKL. The CDR3 spans 17 residues. V was trimmed by 0 bases and J by 3 bases, leaving 18 bases between them. CDR3 nucleotide sequence: TGCGCCAGCAGCCAAGATACGCTAGAACTCGGTGACTACGAGCAGTACTTC. It specifies CASSQDTLELGDYEQYF.

This sequence joins TRBV5-1 and TRBJ2-3; D may be TRBD2 (5 bases). The germline gives CDR1 SGHRS, CDR2 YFSETQ. This CDR3 has 14 residues. Trimming shortened V by 4 bases and J by 3 bases, and 12 bases separated the two germline ends. CDR3 in amino acids: CASSQRGFTDTQYF. For the CDR3, the DNA is TGCGCCAGCAGCCAAAGAGGGTTTACAGATACGCAGTATTTT.

The chain couples TRBV27 to TRBJ2-1; D ambiguous. Trimming cost V 5 bases and J 8 bases, with 19 bases left between them. Looked up from germline, CDR1 is MNHEY and CDR2 is SMNVEV (reference sequence). The CDR3 extends over 15 amino acids. CDR3 loop: CASSTTLGLYDEQFF. CDR3 DNA sequence: TGTGCCAGCAGTACGACATTGGGTCTGTACGATGAGCAGTTCTTC.

This chain joins TRBV19 and TRBJ1-2; D is unresolved. Germline V gene sequence: CDR1 LNHDA, CDR2 SQIVND (reference sequence). The CDR3 is made up of 11 amino acids. Trimming took off 5 bases at V and 6 bases at J, with 7 bases between the two ends. CDR3 sequence: CASSYIDGYTF. CDR3 in DNA: TGTGCCAGTAGTTACATAGATGGCTACACCTTC.

This chain connects TRBV4-1 to TRBJ2-3; D gene ambiguous. The V gene lost 0 bases and the J gene lost 1 base, with 17 bases spanning the gap. Germline assignment: CDR1 MGHRA and CDR2 YSYEKL. This CDR3 has 18 residues. Here the CDR3 DNA reads TGCGCCAGCAGCCAAGACCACGTAGGCCTCGCCGGCACAGATACGCAGTATTTT. Its translation: CASSQDHVGLAGTDTQYF.

This clone was seen a single time. J is TRBJ2-7 and V is TRBV4-1, with 8 nucleotides matching TRBD2. V shed 3 bases, J shed 2 bases, and the junction held 9 bases outside the gene matches. The germline gives CDR1 MGHRA, CDR2 YSYEKL. The CDR3 is 16 residues long. The CDR3 sequence is CASSQINPGLAYEQYF. Written as DNA, the CDR3 is TGCGCCAGCAGCCAGATTAATCCGGGACTAGCCTACGAGCAGTACTTC.

The chain combines TRBV27 with TRBJ1-2, with a weak D call TRBD1 (6 bases). The CDR3 is 14 residues long. Germline CDR1 is MNHEY and CDR2 is SMNVEV (reference sequence). V was shortened by 8 bases and J by 2 bases, with 15 bases between the two germline ends. CDR3 in amino acids: CASGLAGGNYGYTF. CDR3 nucleotide sequence: TGTGCCAGCGGCCTCGCTGGGGGCAACTATGGCTACACCTTC.

The chain carries TRBV7-9 and TRBJ1-6; the match to TRBD1 covers 7 bases. CDR1 is SEHNR and CDR2 is FQNEAQ in the germline V gene (reference sequence). The CDR3 covers 13 residues. Trimming removed 5 bases from V and 10 bases from J; junction bases left unmatched: 5. CDR3 loop: CASSEGADSPLHF. The CDR3 nucleotides are TGTGCCAGCAGCGAGGGGGCGGACTCACCCCTCCACTTT.

J is TRBJ2-5 and V is TRBV11-2; D call uncertain. The CDR3 runs to 12 residues. The V gene lost 3 bases and the J gene lost 5 bases, with 7 bases spanning the gap. The germline V gene encodes CDR1 SGHAT and CDR2 FQNNGV. CDR3 coding DNA: TGTGCCAGCAGCTTTATTAGGGAGACCCAGTACTTC. It specifies CASSFIRETQYF.

With respect to this clone: Other nucleotide sequences in the sample specify the same CDR3. J is TRBJ1-2 and V is TRBV19; weak D call: TRBD1 (5 bases). The germline CDR1 and CDR2 sequences are LNHDA and SQIVND (reference sequence). Trimming removed 3 bases at V and 7 bases at J, with 21 bases between. The CDR3 has 16 amino acids. CDR3 sequence reads: CASSIQLVRVGGGYTF. DNA for the CDR3: TGTGCCAGTAGTATTCAGCTGGTCAGAGTTGGGGGTGGCTACACCTTC. Full variable domain (missing parts from reference TRBV19 and TRBJ1-2): DGGITQSPKYLFRKEGQNVTLSCEQNLNHDAMYWYRQDPGQGLRLIYYSQIVNDFQKGDIAEGYSVSREKKESFPLTVTSAQKNPTAFYLCASSIQLVRVGGGYTFGSGTRLTVV.

The V and J genes are TRBV7-9 and TRBJ2-3, with 9 bases identical to TRBD2. With 6 bases clipped from V and 3 bases from J, the junction kept 7 bases outside the gene matches. The CDR3 is 15 amino acids. Germline CDR1 is SEHNR and CDR2 is FQNEAQ (reference sequence). The CDR3 loop is CASRRSGSLTDTQYF. DNA of the CDR3: TGTGCCAGCAGACGTAGCGGGAGCTTAACAGATACGCAGTATTTT.

CDR3: CASRPINRGEETQYF. The CDR3 coding sequence is TGTGCCAGCAGACCCATAAACAGGGGCGAAGAGACCCAGTACTTC. The rearrangement joins TRBV6-5 to TRBJ2-5, with 7 bases aligning to TRBD1. Germline V CDR1 and CDR2: MNHEY, SVGAGI. The CDR3 covers 15 residues. V trimming: 6 bases; J trimming: 3 bases; junction bases outside the gene matches: 10.

The rearrangement uses TRBV5-4 and TRBJ2-7, with D tentatively TRBD1 (6 bases). V was trimmed by 3 bases and J by 0 bases, leaving 10 bases between them. CDR1 and CDR2 (germline): SGHNT, YYREEE (reference sequence). The CDR3 is 14 residues long. The CDR3 loop reads CASSSTGISYEQYF. The CDR3 DNA follows: TGTGCCAGCAGCTCAACAGGGATCTCCTACGAGCAGTACTTC.

V gene TRBV30 combines with J gene TRBJ2-3, with D perhaps matching TRBD1 or TRBD2 (6 bases each). Germline V lookup: CDR1 GTSNPN, CDR2 SVGIG (reference sequence). The V end was cut by 3 bases, the J end by 4 bases, with 14 bases between. This CDR3 region has 14 residues. The CDR3 region has the DNA TGTGCCTGGAGAAAGAGGGGGGCCTCAGATACGCAGTATTTT. This encodes CAWRKRGASDTQYF. Drawing the rest from reference TRBV30 and TRBJ2-3, the complete variable domain is SQTIHQWPATLVQPVGSPLSLECTVEGTSNPNLYWYRQAAGRGLQLLFYSVGIGQISSEVPQNLSASRPQDRQFILSSKKLLLSDSGFYLCAWRKRGASDTQYFGPGTRLTVL.

V is TRBV6-1 and J is TRBJ2-3, with 7 nucleotides matching TRBD2. J gave up 0 bases and V 0 bases, and 12 bases lay outside the gene matches. The CDR3 totals 19 residues. CDR1 is MNHNS and CDR2 is SASEGT in the germline V gene. The CDR3 DNA reads TGTGCCAGCAGTGAAGCGCTTTACGCTAGCGGCCTTAGCACAGATACGCAGTATTTT. It codes for CASSEALYASGLSTDTQYF.

V usage is TRBV7-8 and J usage is TRBJ1-4; tentatively, D is TRBD1 (6 bases). Germline V gene sequence: CDR1 SGHVS, CDR2 FQNEAQ. V dropped 1 base and J dropped 6 bases, with 9 bases sitting between them. The CDR3 contains 14 residues. CDR3 coding DNA: TGTGCCAGCAGCTTAGGAGGGACATATGAAAAACTGTTTTTT. Translation: CASSLGGTYEKLFF.

The chain uses TRBV29-1 and TRBJ1-2; D gene ambiguous. This CDR3 contains 15 residues. Germline V gene lookup returns CDR1 SQVTM and CDR2 ANQGSEA. V lost 0 bases, J lost 1 base, and 12 bases lay in between. The CDR3 region has the DNA TGCAGCGTTGAAGATCAGGAAGATGATAACTATGGCTACACCTTC. As protein: CSVEDQEDDNYGYTF.

This clone has a single count. The chain recombines TRBV4-1 with TRBJ2-1; 9 bases fit TRBD2. In germline, CDR1 is MGHRA, CDR2 YSYEKL. The V segment lost 4 bases and the J segment 5 bases; nucleotides outside the gene matches: 9. This CDR3 spans 16 amino acids. The CDR3 is CASSLSPGLADNEQFF. The CDR3 DNA reads as TGCGCCAGCAGCCTTTCTCCGGGACTAGCTGACAATGAGCAGTTCTTC.

This clone has only one observation. The J gene is TRBJ2-5, the V gene TRBV7-9, with D possibly matching TRBD2 (6 bases). V shed 5 bases and J shed 1 base, with 11 bases lying between them. Germline CDR1 and CDR2: SEHNR and FQNEAQ (reference sequence). There are 14 residues in the CDR3. For the CDR3, the DNA is TGTGCCAGCAGCCCGCGCGGGGTCCAAGAGACCCAGTACTTC. Translating it yields CASSPRGVQETQYF.

The rearrangement uses TRBV28 and TRBJ1-3, with D tentatively TRBD1 (6 bases). CDR3 length equals 15 residues. The germline V and J ends were trimmed by 6 bases and 2 bases, with 14 bases remaining between them. Germline assignment: CDR1 MDHEN and CDR2 SYDVKM. CDR3 sequence reads: CASSRGLFPGNTIYF. The CDR3 DNA sequence: TGTGCCAGCAGCAGGGGACTGTTTCCTGGAAACACCATATATTTT.

V and J are TRBV7-9 and TRBJ1-6, with 9 bases identical to TRBD1. This CDR3 has 15 amino acids. Losses at the gene ends were 1 base for V and 10 bases for J; bases not matched to a gene: 5. In germline, CDR1 is SEHNR, CDR2 FQNEAQ (reference sequence). In DNA, the CDR3 is TGTGCCAGCAGCTTAGGGACAGGGGTATACTCACCCCTCCACTTT. It codes for CASSLGTGVYSPLHF.

The chain combines TRBV28 with TRBJ2-1; 13 bases match TRBD2. This CDR3 comprises 15 residues. J lost 7 bases, V lost 6 bases, and 6 bases had no gene match. Germline assignment: CDR1 MDHEN and CDR2 SYDVKM. CDR3 nucleotides: TGTGCCAGCAGCCTTAGGACTAGCGGGAGTAATGAGCAGTTCTTC. Its protein product is CASSLRTSGSNEQFF.

The chain is built from TRBV19 and TRBJ2-7, with D maybe TRBD2 (5 bases). V lost 8 bases to trimming and J lost 2 bases, with 16 bases between them. The CDR3 sequence is 14 residues long. CDR1 is LNHDA and CDR2 is SQIVND in the germline V gene (reference sequence). The CDR3 here is CASSPLGKTYEQYF. The CDR3 DNA reads TGTGCCAGTTCCCCACTAGGGAAGACCTACGAGCAGTACTTC. Based on the CDR3 plus reference TRBV19 and TRBJ2-7, the full variable domain is DGGITQSPKYLFRKEGQNVTLSCEQNLNHDAMYWYRQDPGQGLRLIYYSQIVNDFQKGDIAEGYSVSREKKESFPLTVTSAQKNPTAFYLCASSPLGKTYEQYFGPGTRLTVT.

This chain uses TRBV5-6 with TRBJ2-1; D not certain. The CDR3 contains 18 residues. The germline V and J ends were trimmed by 0 bases and 0 bases, with 16 bases remaining between them. Germline CDR1 and CDR2: SGHDT and YYEEEE. The CDR3 coding sequence is TGTGCCAGCAGCTTGGGGGATCCATGGACGAGCTCCTACAATGAGCAGTTCTTC. As protein: CASSLGDPWTSSYNEQFF.